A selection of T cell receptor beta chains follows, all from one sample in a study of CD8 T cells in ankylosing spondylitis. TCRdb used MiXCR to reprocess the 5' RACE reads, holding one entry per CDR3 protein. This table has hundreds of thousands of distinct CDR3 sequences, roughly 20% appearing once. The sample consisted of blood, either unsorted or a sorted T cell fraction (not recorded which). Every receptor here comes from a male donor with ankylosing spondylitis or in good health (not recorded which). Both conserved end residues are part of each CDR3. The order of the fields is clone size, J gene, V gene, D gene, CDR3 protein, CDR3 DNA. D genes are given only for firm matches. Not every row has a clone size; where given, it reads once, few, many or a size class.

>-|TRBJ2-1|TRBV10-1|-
CASSPTVGRSSYNEQFF
TGCGCCAGCAGCCCGACCGTGGGCAGGAGCTCCTACAATGAGCAGTTCTTC
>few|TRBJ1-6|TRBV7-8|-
CASSLGGPFNSPLHF
TGTGCCAGCAGCTTAGGTGGACCGTTTAATTCACCCCTCCACTTT
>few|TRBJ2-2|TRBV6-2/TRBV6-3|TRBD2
CASRSLWTSGGVNTGELFF
TGTGCCAGCAGATCGCTCTGGACTAGCGGGGGGGTGAACACCGGGGAGCTGTTTTTT
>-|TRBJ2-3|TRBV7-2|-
CASSLGGFKDTQYF
TGTGCCAGCAGCTTAGGGGGGTTTAAAGATACGCAGTATTTT
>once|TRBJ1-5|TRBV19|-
CASSMGSGSNQPQHF
TGTGCCAGTAGTATGGGTTCCGGGAGCAATCAGCCCCAGCATTTT
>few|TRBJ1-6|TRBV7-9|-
CASSEPRSPLHF
TGTGCCAGCAGCGAGCCGCGCTCACCCCTCCACTTT
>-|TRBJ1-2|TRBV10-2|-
CASSEVQVFYGYTF
TGCGCCAGCAGTGAGGTCCAGGTTTTCTATGGCTACACCTTC
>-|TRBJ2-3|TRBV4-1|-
CASSHRVGGSTDTQYF
TGCGCCAGCAGCCACCGGGTTGGCGGCAGCACAGATACGCAGTATTTT
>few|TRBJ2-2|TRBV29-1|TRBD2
CSVGGLAGTNTGELFF
TGCAGCGTTGGGGGACTAGCGGGAACGAACACCGGGGAGCTGTTTTTT
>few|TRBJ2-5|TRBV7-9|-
CASSDWMGETQYF
TGTGCCAGCAGCGATTGGATGGGAGAGACCCAGTACTTC
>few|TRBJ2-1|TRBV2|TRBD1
CASSSRQGNEQFF
TGTGCCAGCAGCTCCCGACAGGGCAATGAGCAGTTCTTC
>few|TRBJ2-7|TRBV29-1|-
CSVGLGIYEQYF
TGCAGCGTTGGGCTGGGAATCTACGAGCAGTACTTC
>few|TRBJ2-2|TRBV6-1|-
CATWTVTGELFF
TGTGCCACCTGGACAGTCACCGGGGAGCTGTTTTTT
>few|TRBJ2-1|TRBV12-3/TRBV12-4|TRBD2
CASRTAGGLNEQFF
TGTGCCAGCAGAACAGCGGGGGGCCTCAATGAGCAGTTCTTC
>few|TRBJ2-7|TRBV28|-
CASSYEAPLRYF
TGTGCCAGCAGTTATGAGGCGCCACTGAGGTACTTC
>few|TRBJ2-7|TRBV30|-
CAWSTDSSYEQYF
TGTGCCTGGAGCACGGACAGCTCCTACGAGCAGTACTTC
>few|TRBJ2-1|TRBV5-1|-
CASTLDSFSYNEQFF
TGCGCCAGCACCCTGGACAGTTTCTCCTACAATGAGCAGTTCTTC
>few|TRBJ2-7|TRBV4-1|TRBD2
CASSHDQGLAGDEQYF
TGCGCCAGCAGCCATGACCAGGGACTAGCGGGGGACGAGCAGTACTTC
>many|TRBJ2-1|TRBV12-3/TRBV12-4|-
CASSFGYEQFF
TGTGCCAGCAGTTTCGGGTATGAGCAGTTCTTC
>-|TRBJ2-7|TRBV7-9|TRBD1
CASSSTHTGQLGYEQYF
TGTGCCAGCAGCTCCACCCATACGGGACAGCTGGGGTACGAGCAGTACTTC
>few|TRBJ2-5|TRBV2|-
CASSEMGAGETQYF
TGTGCCAGCAGTGAAATGGGGGCTGGAGAGACCCAGTACTTC
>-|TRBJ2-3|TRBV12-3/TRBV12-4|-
CASSSSPGFGYF
TGTGCCAGCAGTTCCTCACCGGGATTTGGGTATTTT
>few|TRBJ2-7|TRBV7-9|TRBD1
CASSFERDSYEQYF
TGTGCCAGCAGCTTCGAGAGGGACAGCTACGAGCAGTACTTC
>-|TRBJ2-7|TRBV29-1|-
CSVVSWYRDRYEQYF
TGCAGCGTAGTGAGTTGGTACCGTGATCGCTACGAGCAGTACTTC
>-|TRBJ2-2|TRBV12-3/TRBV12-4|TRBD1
CASSLRDSYTGELFF
TGTGCCAGCAGTCTCCGGGACAGCTACACCGGGGAGCTGTTTTTT
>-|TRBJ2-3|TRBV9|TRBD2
CASSIAGLADTQYF
TGTGCCAGCAGCATCGCGGGACTAGCGGATACGCAGTATTTT
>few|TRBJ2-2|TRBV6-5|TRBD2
CASSFTSGGALSTGELFF
TGTGCCAGCAGCTTCACTAGCGGGGGGGCCCTGAGCACCGGGGAGCTGTTTTTT
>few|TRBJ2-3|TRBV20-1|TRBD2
CSAPPTSEMDTQYF
TGCAGTGCACCCCCGACTAGCGAGATGGATACGCAGTATTTT
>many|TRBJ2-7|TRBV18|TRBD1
CASSLGQGISYEQYF
TGTGCCAGCTCACTTGGACAGGGGATCTCCTACGAGCAGTACTTC
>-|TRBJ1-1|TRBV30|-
CAWSPRKNTEAFF
TGTGCCTGGAGCCCCCGGAAGAACACTGAAGCTTTCTTT
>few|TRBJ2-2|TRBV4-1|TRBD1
CASSQDYEFGTVTGELFF
TGCGCCAGCAGCCAAGATTACGAATTCGGGACAGTAACCGGGGAGCTGTTTTTT
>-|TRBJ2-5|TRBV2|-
CASSEQNLGLYGQYF
TGTGCCAGCAGTGAGCAGAACTTGGGGCTGTATGGCCAGTACTTC
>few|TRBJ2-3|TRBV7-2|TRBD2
CASSGRTSGVTDTQYF
TGTGCCAGCAGCGGCCGGACTAGCGGAGTCACAGATACGCAGTATTTT
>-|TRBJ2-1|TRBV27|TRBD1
CASREDRYSYNEQFF
TGTGCCAGCAGAGAGGACAGGTACTCCTACAATGAGCAGTTCTTC
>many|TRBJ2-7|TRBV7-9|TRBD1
CASSWTGVSYEQYF
TGTGCCAGCAGCTGGACAGGGGTTTCCTACGAGCAGTACTTC
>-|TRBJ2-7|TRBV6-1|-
CASIPGLNYEQYF
TGTGCCAGCATTCCGGGACTGAACTACGAGCAGTACTTC
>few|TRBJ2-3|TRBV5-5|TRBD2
CASSLGLGAGEITDTQYF
TGTGCCAGCAGCTTGGGCCTTGGAGCGGGGGAGATCACAGATACGCAGTATTTT
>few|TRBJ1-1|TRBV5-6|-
CASSLEGRNTEAFF
TGTGCCAGCAGCTTAGAGGGCCGGAACACTGAAGCTTTCTTT
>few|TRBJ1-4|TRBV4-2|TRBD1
CASSQDRGTGGPNEKLFF
TGTGCCAGCAGCCAAGATAGGGGGACAGGGGGTCCTAATGAAAAACTGTTTTTT
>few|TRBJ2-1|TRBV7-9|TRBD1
CASSLGQFRSYNEQFF
TGTGCCAGCAGCTTGGGACAGTTTCGATCCTACAATGAGCAGTTCTTC
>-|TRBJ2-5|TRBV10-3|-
CAISEAGWETQYF
TGTGCCATCAGTGAGGCTGGATGGGAGACCCAGTACTTC
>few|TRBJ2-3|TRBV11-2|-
CASSEDGRDFTDTQYF
TGTGCCAGCAGCGAAGACGGCCGGGACTTCACAGATACGCAGTATTTT
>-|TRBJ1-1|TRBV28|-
CASNPPNTEAFF
TGTGCCAGCAACCCGCCTAACACTGAAGCTTTCTTT
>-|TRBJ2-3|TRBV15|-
CATSSPLGGGPAETTDTQYF
TGTGCCACCAGCAGTCCCCTCGGTGGGGGGCCGGCCGAAACCACAGATACGCAGTATTTT
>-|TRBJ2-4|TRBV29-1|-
CSVEVLQGRLAKNIQYF
TGCAGCGTTGAGGTTTTACAGGGCCGACTAGCCAAAAACATTCAGTACTTC
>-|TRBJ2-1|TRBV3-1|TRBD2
CASSPTSGELSSYNEQFF
TGTGCCAGCAGCCCTACTAGCGGGGAGCTCTCCTCCTACAATGAGCAGTTCTTC
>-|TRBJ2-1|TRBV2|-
CASSEALRGYEQFF
TGTGCCAGCAGTGAAGCTCTCCGGGGGTACGAGCAGTTCTTC
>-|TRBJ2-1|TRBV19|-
CASSIEPGDLSYNEQFF
TGTGCCAGTAGTATAGAGCCCGGGGACCTCTCCTACAATGAGCAGTTCTTC
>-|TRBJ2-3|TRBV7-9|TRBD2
CASSPSTSGGLTDTQYF
TGTGCCAGCAGCCCCTCGACTAGCGGGGGCCTCACAGATACGCAGTATTTT
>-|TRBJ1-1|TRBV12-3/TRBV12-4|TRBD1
CASSLLGGQENTEAFF
TGTGCCAGCAGTTTACTTGGGGGACAGGAGAACACTGAAGCTTTCTTT